One sample yielded the 22 T cell receptor beta chains listed below, sequenced in a study of identical twins. TCRdb redid the calling of the 5' RACE reads with MiXCR, one entry per CDR3 protein. The table lists approximately 890,000 distinct CDR3 sequences, 10% to 15% of them singletons. These same data were also listed under a study on yellow fever vaccine responses in identical twins.

The sample consisted of PBMCs. The receptors shown here come from a woman aged 18-35 years in good health.

This clonotype came up many times. The chain joins TRBV7-6 to TRBJ2-3, with no clear D. CDR1 and CDR2 from the germline V gene are SGHVS and FNYEAQ. Trimming removed 5 bases from V and 4 bases from J, with 10 bases in between. The length of the CDR3 is 13 residues. The CDR3: CASSLFLADTQYF. The CDR3 nucleotides are TGTGCCAGCAGCCTGTTTCTAGCAGATACGCAGTATTTT. The full variable domain, its missing parts supplied by reference TRBV7-6 and TRBJ2-3, is GAGVSQSPRYKVTKRGQDVALRCDPISGHVSLYWYRQALGQGPEFLTYFNYEAQQDKSGLPNDRFSAERPEGSISTLTIQRTEQRDSAMYRCASSLFLADTQYFGPGTRLTVL.

The sample holds a few counts of this clonotype. The gene calls are TRBV24-1 and TRBJ2-1; the D gene is possibly TRBD1 (5 bases). Trimming removed 4 bases at V and 6 bases at J, with 12 bases between. The CDR3 contains 14 residues. The germline V gene encodes CDR1 KGHDR and CDR2 SFDVKD. CDR3 DNA: TGTGCCACCAGTGACCAATTCGACAGCAATGAGCAGTTCTTC. Its translation is CATSDQFDSNEQFF.

The chain combines TRBV20-1 with TRBJ2-5; D not resolved. The length of the CDR3 is 15 residues. The V gene's germline CDR1 is DFQATT and CDR2 SNEGSKA (reference sequence). Trimming stripped 7 bases from V and 5 bases from J, with 23 bases between. CDR3 in amino acids: CSVPRPQRVGETQYF. As DNA, the CDR3 is TGCAGTGTTCCCCGACCTCAACGCGTGGGGGAGACCCAGTACTTC.

The sample holds many counts of this clonotype. This chain links TRBV6-2 or TRBV6-3 with TRBJ2-1; D possibly corresponds to TRBD1 (7 bases). Germline V gene data show CDR1 as MNHEY and CDR2 as SVGEGT. CDR3 length: 15 residues. V was cut by 5 bases and J by 4 bases, with 15 bases left in between. The DNA of the CDR3 is TGTGCCAGCAGTCGCGGGACAGTTTTATACAATGAGCAGTTCTTC. This codes for CASSRGTVLYNEQFF.

The chain links TRBV29-1 to TRBJ2-3, with D unclear. This CDR3 contains 11 residues. Germline lookup yields CDR1 SQVTM and CDR2 ANQGSEA. Trimming took off 5 bases at V and 5 bases at J, with 8 bases between the two ends. The CDR3 region is CSVLLGDTQYF. Here the CDR3 DNA reads TGCAGCGTTTTATTGGGAGATACGCAGTATTTT.

This clonotype was counted a few times. The V call is TRBV12-3 or TRBV12-4, the J call TRBJ2-1; D remains ambiguous. V dropped 2 bases and J dropped 0 bases, with 14 bases sitting between them. The CDR3 is 17 residues long. Here the CDR3 reads CASSLSRITSSYNEQFF. The CDR3 DNA reads as TGTGCCAGCAGTTTATCGCGGATCACCAGCTCCTACAATGAGCAGTTCTTC.

The genes are TRBV29-1 and TRBJ2-1, with a possible D match to TRBD2 (5 bases). The V gene lost 4 bases and the J gene lost 1 base, with 8 bases spanning the gap. Germline CDR1 and CDR2: SQVTM and ANQGSEA. The CDR3 runs 13 residues. CDR3: CSVAAGSYNEQFF. CDR3 in DNA: TGCAGCGTTGCCGCGGGTTCCTACAATGAGCAGTTCTTC.

This sequence joins TRBV9 and TRBJ2-2, with TRBD1 as a possible D gene (6 bases). V dropped 7 bases and J dropped 5 bases, with 12 bases sitting between them. CDR1 and CDR2 (germline): SGDLS, YYNGEE. The length of the CDR3 is 13 residues. In nucleotides, the CDR3 is TGTGCCAGCGACAACAGGGCAACCGGGGAGCTGTTTTTT. It yields the protein CASDNRATGELFF.

The chain employs TRBV25-1 and TRBJ2-1, with TRBD1 identical over 7 bases. The junction had 7 bases not matched to a gene; V was cut back by 5 bases and J by 9 bases. Per the germline V gene, CDR1 is MGHDK and CDR2 is SYGVNS. This CDR3 is 13 amino acids long. The CDR3 protein is CASSNTGAGEQFF. The CDR3 DNA reads TGTGCCAGCAGTAACACAGGGGCAGGTGAGCAGTTCTTC.

V and J are TRBV11-3 and TRBJ1-1; the D is unclear. Between the trimmed V and J ends, which lost 1 base and 0 bases, there was a span of 12 bases. Germline-derived CDR1 and CDR2 are SGHNT and YENEEA. The CDR3 consists of 16 residues. DNA of the CDR3: TGTGCCAGCAGCTTAGCCTCGCCCTTGATGAACACTGAAGCTTTCTTT. Amino acid sequence: CASSLASPLMNTEAFF.

The genes are TRBV12-3 or TRBV12-4 and TRBJ1-2; the D is unclear. V lost 1 base, J lost 3 bases, and 9 bases lay in between. CDR3 length: 14 residues. The CDR3 spells CASSLGAQYYGYTF. For the CDR3, the DNA is TGTGCCAGCAGTTTAGGGGCTCAGTACTATGGCTACACCTTC.

The rearrangement joins TRBV6-1 to TRBJ1-2; no reliable D call. The CDR3 totals 12 residues. Between the trimmed V and J ends, which lost 6 bases and 2 bases, there was a span of 7 bases. Germline V lookup: CDR1 MNHNS, CDR2 SASEGT. The CDR3 DNA reads as TGTGCCAGCAGATCGAGGAACTATGGCTACACCTTC. As protein: CASRSRNYGYTF.

Ten or more counts support this clonotype. The V and J genes are TRBV3-1 and TRBJ2-5; D is ambiguous. Germline-derived CDR1 and CDR2 are LGHDT and YNNKEL (reference sequence). The V end was cut by 6 bases, the J end by 2 bases, with 10 bases between. The CDR3 is 13 residues long. CDR3 nucleotides: TGTGCCAGCAGTTGGGCCGTTCAAGAGACCCAGTACTTC. Amino acid sequence: CASSWAVQETQYF.

The V gene is TRBV20-1, the J gene TRBJ2-2, with D possibly TRBD2 on 7 matching bases. CDR1 is DFQATT, CDR2 SNEGSKA, per germline (reference sequence). Between the trimmed V and J ends, which lost 3 bases and 7 bases, there was a span of 12 bases. The CDR3 spans 13 residues. Here the CDR3 DNA reads TGCAGTGCTAGGGGGGGGGCGAACGGGGAGCTGTTTTTT. This codes for CSARGGANGELFF.

The chain is built from TRBV20-1 and TRBJ2-1; D gene unclear. Trimming removed 5 bases from V and 10 bases from J, with 9 bases in between. Germline V CDR1 and CDR2: DFQATT, SNEGSKA (reference sequence). This CDR3 has 10 residues. The CDR3 spells CSAQDREQFF. For the CDR3, the DNA is TGCAGTGCTCAAGACCGCGAGCAGTTCTTC.

This clonotype was counted between two and nine times. The gene calls are TRBV24-1 and TRBJ2-1; 8 nucleotides match TRBD1. V shed 4 bases and J 7 bases; nucleotides not matched to a gene: 8. The CDR3 has 15 residues. Per germline, CDR1 KGHDR and CDR2 SFDVKD. CDR3 sequence (DNA): TGTGCCACCAGTGACTTCGGACAGGGTAGTAATGAGCAGTTCTTC. Its protein product is CATSDFGQGSNEQFF.

This clonotype appeared a few times. The chain is built from TRBV29-1 and TRBJ1-2, with 8 bases that match TRBD1. The germline V gene encodes CDR1 SQVTM and CDR2 ANQGSEA. With 2 bases clipped from V and 8 bases from J, the junction kept 10 bases outside the gene matches. The CDR3 contains 14 residues. CDR3: CSVEPLDRGKGYTF. CDR3 in DNA: TGCAGCGTTGAACCTCTCGACAGGGGAAAAGGCTACACCTTC. The full variable domain, rest sourced from reference TRBV29-1 and TRBJ1-2, is SAVISQKPSRDICQRGTSLTIQCQVDSQVTMMFWYRQQPGQSLTLIATANQGSEATYESGFVIDKFPISRPNLTFSTLTVSNMSPEDSSIYLCSVEPLDRGKGYTFGSGTRLTVV.

To note about this clonotype: The CDR3 end shows no conserved phenylalanine or tryptophan, and so a read error is likely. The DNA is left out, because the CDR3 cannot be placed on it with certainty; the CDR3 is given as TCRdb lists it. The V and J genes are TRBV12-3 or TRBV12-4 and TRBJ2-1; the DNA was not used to check the table's D call, TRBD2. The CDR3 sequence runs 11 residues, both termini included. The CDR3: CASSTGTILMM.

This chain links TRBV12-3 or TRBV12-4 with TRBJ2-1, with 10 nucleotides matching TRBD2. After removal of 5 bases from V and 8 bases from J, the junction contained 9 bases not matched to a gene. CDR3 length equals 15 residues. The CDR3 DNA reads as TGTGCCAGCAGTAGAGCGGGGGGGCCTTTGGATGAGCAGTTCTTC. The encoded protein is CASSRAGGPLDEQFF.

The chain combines TRBV5-6 with TRBJ2-5; the D is unclear. With 1 base removed from V and 2 bases from J, the gap between germline ends came to 3 bases. CDR3 length: 12 amino acids. Looked up from germline, CDR1 is SGHDT and CDR2 is YYEEEE. Here the CDR3 DNA reads TGTGCCAGCAGCTTGTGGCAAGAGACCCAGTACTTC. Residues: CASSLWQETQYF.

This clonotype was recorded a few times. This chain links TRBV20-1 with TRBJ2-7, with D possibly matching TRBD1 (6 bases). The CDR3 runs to 13 residues. The ends were cut back, 3 bases at V and 0 bases at J, with 9 bases in the middle. The germline V gene encodes CDR1 DFQATT and CDR2 SNEGSKA (reference sequence). The chain's CDR3 is CSASRTASYEQYV. The CDR3 DNA follows: TGCAGTGCTAGCAGGACAGCCTCCTACGAGCAGTACGTC.

The sample holds a few counts of this clonotype. The CDR3 sequence is CSARDNSGRSSTDTQYF. CDR3 in DNA: TGCAGTGCTAGAGATAACAGCGGGAGGTCTAGCACAGATACGCAGTATTTT. V usage is TRBV20-1 and J usage is TRBJ2-3; 9 nucleotides agree with TRBD2. Losses at the gene ends were 0 bases for V and 0 bases for J; bases not matched to a gene: 7. Germline loops: CDR1 DFQATT, CDR2 SNEGSKA (reference sequence). This CDR3 is built from 17 residues.